The present entry profiles one T cell receptor (beta chain) with its context. Its binding antigen is unknown. This sequence may be a read error, since a much larger clone differs from it by one base. Library prep was done by the immunoSEQ multiplex PCR assay. The hsTCRB Kit was used according to the manufacturer's protocol to amplify rearranged TCR beta chain sequences. Sequencing of TCRB libraries was carried out on an Illumina MiSeq. As for the authors' bioinformatics: The proprietary platform of the kit vendor was used for demultiplexing, trimming and gene mapping. What TCRdb holds here is the immuneACCESS table cut down to in-frame rearrangements. Part of the clones is not present; checked against another copy, under half of the missing clones reflect an unresolved V gene, and the others are unexplained. D and trimming come from the DNA, and the V and J calls and clone size come from that table. This sample lists about 65,000 clones; roughly 79% were detected once. Under 6% of the sample rests with the top ten.

This sample stems from a study of a mutant IDH1 vaccine in newly diagnosed glioma (dated by TCRdb to the early 2020s). As for the study more broadly: Vaccination was initiated 4-6 weeks after radiotherapy alone, or concurrently with temozolomide cycles in the chemotherapy-containing groups. Prior to enrollment, patients had been given standard therapy consisting of radiotherapy alone, temozolomide alone, or radiochemotherapy with temozolomide, with the combination given to most patients. Longitudinal TCRB deep sequencing was performed for roughly 27 treated patients wherever samples were available for exploratory analyses. Of the approximately 35 treated patients, approximately 62% were male and about 40% were female, and the mean age was around 40 years. Six visits were used for peripheral blood collection: V03 (baseline), V05, V07, V10, V12 and V13. The week-35 safety follow-up was designated visit V12, and the week-47 end of study was designated visit V13.

Read against the paper, the sample's time point label means: week 35, safety follow-up. Each vaccine dose was 300 ug of a 20-mer mutant IDH1 peptide in Montanide, given subcutaneously with topical imiquimod. Across visits V03 through V10, patients got a total of eight vaccinations, given in weeks 1, 3, 5, 7, 11, 15, 19 and 23. All donors had newly diagnosed IDH1-mutant astrocytomas of WHO grade 3 or 4 that showed loss of nuclear ATRX. The samples were drawn from NOA16, a multicentre, single-arm, open-label phase I trial in Germany that tested a mutant IDH1 peptide vaccine in humans for the first time. Genomic DNA for TCRB sequencing was isolated from EDTA blood with the DNeasy Blood and Tissue Kit. Points the paper makes about the study in general: Availability determined which PBMC samples were chosen for TCRB deep sequencing. Across multiple MHC alleles, vaccine-induced immune responses were seen in around 93% of patients. It was noted by the authors that analyses of patient blood samples could not be reproduced owing to sample limitations. No apparent relationship was observed between pseudoprogression and alterations in the top peripheral T cell clonotypes detected by TCRB sequencing.

The CDR3 contains 14 residues, cysteine and phenylalanine counted. Only CDR3 DNA remains: 42 bases, in frame from the first base. CDR1 and CDR2 were assigned from the germline V gene (reference sequence) as MNHNY and SVGAGI. The input for sequencing was PBMCs, taken from a glioma patient whose treatment included an IDH1 peptide vaccine. The receptor chain draws on TRBV6-6 and TRBJ2-5; the junction holds 8 bases that match TRBD2. This sequence originates from a man in his forties with glioma. The DNA sequence reads TGTGTCAGCAGGGTAGCGGGGCCCCAAGAGACCCAGTACTTC. Translated, this is CVSRVAGPQETQYF.